The rows below give T cell receptor beta chains drawn from one sample of a study of blood T cell repertoires in COVID-19. Method: immunoSEQ multiplex PCR; TCRdb's copy keeps in-frame clones and lacks some. The data contain under 80,000 clones, around 85% of them singletons. What was sequenced was peripheral blood. The source of these receptors is an elderly man in a cohort sampled during active COVID-19. Both conserved end residues are part of each CDR3. The D gene is left open where the match is weak. Rows give clone size only sometimes, using once, few, many, or a class for an expanded clone.

CDR3aa	CDR3nt	abundance	j_gene	d_gene	v_gene
CASSVGYGYGYTF	TGTGCCAGCAGCGTAGGGTACGGCTATGGCTACACCTTC	.	TRBJ1-2	.	TRBV9
CASSYSRQGNYGYTF	TGTGCCAGCAGTTATTCCCGACAGGGAAACTATGGCTACACCTTC	.	TRBJ1-2	TRBD1	TRBV6-2/TRBV6-3
CASSFSGTQNQPQHF	TGTGCCAGCAGCTTTTCCGGGACACAAAATCAGCCCCAGCATTTT	.	TRBJ1-5	.	TRBV7-2
CASSLGGTGAYEQYF	TGTGCCAGCAGCTTAGGTGGGACAGGGGCCTACGAGCAGTACTTC	.	TRBJ2-7	TRBD1	TRBV7-8
CASSFGGGLGIQYF	TGTGCCAGCAGCTTTGGCGGGGGGCTGGGCATTCAGTACTTC	.	TRBJ2-4	TRBD2	TRBV7-2
CASSLYSTGDYGYTF	TGCGCCAGCAGCCTTTACTCGACAGGAGATTATGGCTACACCTTC	.	TRBJ1-2	.	TRBV5-1
CSAFTGTGNNEQFF	TGCAGCGCCTTCACCGGGACAGGGAACAATGAGCAGTTCTTC	.	TRBJ2-1	TRBD1	TRBV29-1
CASSPGQGARNEQFF	TGTGCCAGCAGTCCCGGACAGGGGGCACGCAATGAGCAGTTCTTC	.	TRBJ2-1	TRBD1	TRBV11-3
CASSVGVKRSLNYGYTF	TGTGCCAGCAGCGTAGGCGTCAAACGATCCCTTAACTATGGCTACACCTTC	medium-sized	TRBJ1-2	.	TRBV9
CASRTGLQNEQYF	TGTGCCAGCCGGACAGGGCTCCAGAACGAGCAGTACTTC	once	TRBJ2-7	TRBD1	TRBV2
CASSPVGQGSPLHF	TGTGCCAGCTCACCAGTAGGGCAGGGTTCACCCCTCCACTTT	.	TRBJ1-6	.	TRBV18
CASTTGQGAYEQYF	TGTGCCAGCACTACGGGACAGGGAGCCTACGAGCAGTACTTC	.	TRBJ2-7	TRBD1	TRBV6-6
CASSLLGRGSVAETQYF	TGCGCCAGCAGCTTGTTGGGGCGGGGATCGGTGGCAGAGACCCAGTACTTC	.	TRBJ2-5	.	TRBV5-1
CASSVPGGEAFF	TGTGCCAGCAGCGTCCCAGGGGGCGAAGCTTTCTTT	.	TRBJ1-1	TRBD1	TRBV9
CASRPRTSGGHNEQFF	TGTGCCAGCCGCCCCAGGACTAGCGGGGGGCACAATGAGCAGTTCTTC	.	TRBJ2-1	TRBD2	TRBV7-2
CASSHERDPHTGELFF	TGTGCCAGCAGCCATGAGCGGGACCCACACACCGGGGAGCTGTTTTTT	.	TRBJ2-2	TRBD2	TRBV3-1/TRBV3-2
CASSQGAEETQYF	TGTGCCAGCAGCCAAGGGGCAGAAGAGACCCAGTACTTC	.	TRBJ2-5	.	TRBV3-1/TRBV3-2
CASSELGGATNEKLFF	TGTGCCAGCAGTGAATTGGGGGGGGCCACTAATGAAAAACTGTTTTTT	.	TRBJ1-4	.	TRBV2
CASSLRVGGWYNEQFF	TGTGCCAGCAGTTTACGGGTTGGGGGGTGGTACAATGAGCAGTTCTTC	.	TRBJ2-1	.	TRBV27
CASRGTDYGYTF	TGTGCCAGCAGAGGGACTGACTATGGCTACACCTTC	.	TRBJ1-2	.	TRBV27
CAITSGGTGDTEAFF	TGTGCCATCACCTCAGGAGGGACAGGGGACACTGAAGCTTTCTTT	.	TRBJ1-1	TRBD1	TRBV10-3
CSVIGARGEQYF	TGCAGCGTAATAGGGGCTCGAGGCGAGCAGTACTTC	.	TRBJ2-7	.	TRBV29-1
CASSQDRGDRGGSKNIQYF	TGCGCCAGCAGCCAAGATCGGGGGGACAGGGGAGGGAGCAAAAACATTCAGTACTTC	.	TRBJ2-4	TRBD1	TRBV4-1
CASRAGSNTEAFF	TGTGCCAGCAGAGCAGGGTCCAACACTGAAGCTTTCTTT	.	TRBJ1-1	.	TRBV2
CASRQKGQGATRTGELFF	TGTGCCAGCAGGCAAAAAGGACAGGGGGCAACGAGGACCGGGGAGCTGTTTTTT	.	TRBJ2-2	TRBD1	TRBV3-1/TRBV3-2
CASSISGGAAEQFF	TGTGCCAGCAGCATTAGCGGGGGGGCCGCTGAGCAGTTCTTC	.	TRBJ2-1	TRBD2	TRBV11-3
CASSLYSPDTEAFF	TGCGCCAGCAGCTTATATAGCCCGGACACTGAAGCTTTCTTT	.	TRBJ1-1	.	TRBV5-1
CASSLANGVGYTF	TGCGCCAGCAGCTTGGCCAACGGGGTTGGCTACACCTTC	.	TRBJ1-2	.	TRBV5-1
CATSSGQTGEKLFF	TGTGCCACCAGCTCGGGACAAACAGGCGAAAAACTGTTTTTT	.	TRBJ1-4	.	TRBV24-1
CASSLRQDLTDTQYF	TGTGCCAGTAGTCTCCGACAGGACCTCACAGATACGCAGTATTTT	.	TRBJ2-3	.	TRBV19
CASSQDVGTIPETQYF	TGTGCCAGCAGCCAAGATGTGGGCACCATCCCAGAGACCCAGTACTTC	.	TRBJ2-5	.	TRBV14
CASTREADYYNEQFF	TGCGCCAGCACCCGGGAGGCAGATTATTACAATGAGCAGTTCTTC	.	TRBJ2-1	TRBD2	TRBV5-1
CASHIEGANYNEQFF	TGCGCCAGCCATATCGAGGGGGCCAATTACAATGAGCAGTTCTTC	.	TRBJ2-1	TRBD1	TRBV5-1
CASSYASGGAREQFF	TGTGCCAGCAGTTATGCTAGCGGGGGGGCCCGGGAGCAGTTCTTC	.	TRBJ2-1	TRBD2	TRBV6-5
CASSPRLVYNEQFF	TGTGCCAGCAGCCCAAGACTGGTCTACAATGAGCAGTTCTTC	.	TRBJ2-1	.	TRBV11-2
CASSRPAGRGNQPQHF	TGCGCCAGCAGTCGCCCCGCCGGCAGGGGTAATCAGCCCCAGCATTTT	.	TRBJ1-5	.	TRBV23-1
CASSLGTGGPGELFF	TGTGCCAGCAGCTTAGGGACAGGGGGCCCCGGGGAGCTGTTTTTT	.	TRBJ2-2	TRBD1	TRBV7-3
CASSEDGGFGQKLFF	TGTGCCAGCAGTGAAGACGGGGGGTTCGGGCAAAAACTGTTTTTT	once	TRBJ1-4	.	TRBV2
CASSFQGSRGYTF	TGTGCCAGCAGTTTCCAGGGTAGTCGTGGCTACACCTTC	.	TRBJ1-2	.	TRBV27
CASSPQGNYGYTF	TGCGCCAGCAGCCCCCAGGGGAACTATGGCTACACCTTC	.	TRBJ1-2	.	TRBV5-1
CASSGTGGNNEQFF	TGTGCCAGCAGCGGGACAGGGGGTAACAATGAGCAGTTCTTC	.	TRBJ2-1	TRBD1	TRBV6-6
CASSLDRDSNQETQYF	TGTGCCAGCAGCTTAGATCGGGACTCCAATCAAGAGACCCAGTACTTC	few	TRBJ2-5	.	TRBV13
CASSLGTNNSPLHF	TGTGCCAGCAGCTTAGGGACAAATAATTCACCCCTCCACTTT	once	TRBJ1-6	.	TRBV7-3
CATSRGYSTGNTEAFF	TGTGCCACCAGCAGGGGGTACTCGACAGGGAACACTGAAGCTTTCTTT	.	TRBJ1-1	.	TRBV15
CASNKERPSYNEQFF	TGTGCCAGCAACAAAGAGAGGCCCTCCTACAATGAGCAGTTCTTC	few	TRBJ2-1	.	TRBV2
CASSGRDGGGETQYF	TGTGCCAGCAGTGGGCGCGACGGGGGGGGAGAGACCCAGTACTTC	.	TRBJ2-5	TRBD2	TRBV2
CASSPGQGGNTIYF	TGCGCCAGCAGCCCCGGACAGGGGGGAAACACCATATATTTT	once	TRBJ1-3	TRBD1	TRBV5-1
CSASRGGSEKLFF	TGCAGTGCTAGTCGGGGGGGATCAGAAAAACTGTTTTTT	.	TRBJ1-4	.	TRBV20-1
CASSPYRVGNTEAFF	TGTGCCAGCAGTCCTTACAGGGTAGGGAACACTGAAGCTTTCTTT	.	TRBJ1-1	.	TRBV6-6
CASSEQGVQINYGYTF	TGTGCCAGCAGTGAACAAGGGGTACAGATTAACTATGGCTACACCTTC	.	TRBJ1-2	.	TRBV2
CASSPTWRVGGSGANVLTF	TGTGCCAGCAGCCCTACCTGGAGGGTCGGGGGCTCTGGGGCCAACGTCCTGACTTTC	.	TRBJ2-6	.	TRBV3-1/TRBV3-2
CASSLWDSTSNEQFF	TGTGCCAGCAGTTTATGGGACTCTACGAGCAATGAGCAGTTCTTC	.	TRBJ2-1	.	TRBV28
CASSRQGSPYEQYF	TGCGCCAGCAGCCGACAGGGGAGCCCCTACGAGCAGTACTTC	.	TRBJ2-7	TRBD1	TRBV4-1
CASSPQVGPSDYGYTF	TGTGCCAGCAGCCCCCAAGTGGGGCCAAGCGACTATGGCTACACCTTC	.	TRBJ1-2	.	TRBV9
CSVWATGEKSYGYTF	TGCAGCGTCTGGGCCACAGGGGAGAAGAGCTATGGCTACACCTTC	.	TRBJ1-2	TRBD1	TRBV29-1